The next 14 T cell receptor beta chains were all read from a single sample in a study of CD8 T cells in Susac syndrome. Roughly 0.45 to 1 ug RNA was reverse transcribed with random hexamers. TCRdb itself ran the immunoSEQ multiplex PCR reads through MiXCR, one entry per CDR3 protein. The sample comprises some 120,000 distinct CDR3 sequences, 94% of which are singletons, and 0.095% to 0.1% rests with the top ten. The sample taken for sequencing was CD4+ T cells from PBMCs. Source of these receptors: a human donor in good health.

The rearrangement uses TRBV29-1 and TRBJ2-3, with no clear D. This CDR3 region has 13 residues. CDR1 and CDR2 from the germline V gene are SQVTM and ANQGSEA. Deletions cut 3 bases from V and 5 bases from J, with 12 bases between. CDR3 loop: CSVDWQVGDTQYF. The CDR3 nucleotides read TGCAGCGTTGATTGGCAGGTGGGAGATACGCAGTATTTT.

This clonotype was seen a single time. The V gene is TRBV28, the J gene TRBJ2-1; 7 bases map to TRBD2. From germline, CDR1 is MDHEN and CDR2 SYDVKM. The CDR3 loop spans 16 amino acids. After removal of 4 bases from V and 4 bases from J, the junction contained 10 bases not matched to a gene. CDR3 DNA: TGTGCCAGCAGTTCTCCCTGGGGGGAGGGATACAATGAGCAGTTCTTC. This gives the protein CASSSPWGEGYNEQFF.

The rearrangement joins TRBV29-1 to TRBJ2-2, with 14 bases aligning to TRBD2. Germline V gene sequence: CDR1 SQVTM, CDR2 ANQGSEA. There are 15 residues in the CDR3. The J segment lost 4 bases and the V segment lost 7 bases, leaving 5 bases of the junction unmatched. This CDR3 reads CSAGTSGSGTGELFF. The CDR3 coding sequence is TGCAGCGCAGGGACTAGCGGGAGTGGCACCGGGGAGCTGTTTTTT.

The chain combines TRBV12-3 or TRBV12-4 with TRBJ2-2; 10 bases line up with TRBD1. The CDR3 extends over 15 amino acids. Trimming at V came to 5 bases and at J to 4 bases, leaving 4 bases not matched to a gene. This CDR3 reads CASSRQGAVTGELFF. The CDR3 DNA sequence: TGTGCCAGCAGTCGACAGGGGGCGGTCACCGGGGAGCTGTTTTTT.

This clonotype was detected only once. The chain carries TRBV7-6 and TRBJ2-7, with 9 bases aligning to TRBD1. Germline loops: CDR1 SGHVS, CDR2 FNYEAQ. CDR3 length: 13 residues. J was trimmed by 9 bases and V by 2 bases; bases with no gene match: 5. The chain's CDR3 is CASSLKGDRAQYF. CDR3 in DNA: TGTGCCAGCAGCTTAAAAGGGGACAGGGCGCAGTACTTC.

V is TRBV20-1 and J is TRBJ1-1, with a tentative D call TRBD1 (6 bases). Germline loops: CDR1 DFQATT, CDR2 SNEGSKA (reference sequence). CDR3 length: 14 amino acids. Trimming took off 1 base at V and 1 base at J, with 10 bases between the two ends. This chain's CDR3 is CSARVGGTNTEAFF. The CDR3 DNA follows: TGCAGTGCTAGAGTAGGGGGGACGAACACTGAAGCTTTCTTT.

V usage is TRBV3-1 and J usage is TRBJ1-3; no firm D call. The length of the CDR3 is 14 residues. The germline V and J ends were trimmed by 4 bases and 4 bases, with 11 bases remaining between them. Germline V lookup: CDR1 LGHDT, CDR2 YNNKEL (reference sequence). The CDR3 coding sequence is TGTGCCAGCAGCCTTGGGTTTTCGGGAAACACCATATATTTT. Translated: CASSLGFSGNTIYF.

This chain uses TRBV12-3 or TRBV12-4 with TRBJ2-3; D gene ambiguous. This CDR3 contains 15 residues. Between the trimmed V and J ends, which lost 5 bases and 1 base, there was a span of 13 bases. This CDR3 reads CASSPRLYGTDTQYF. In DNA, the CDR3 is TGTGCCAGCAGTCCGAGGCTATACGGCACAGATACGCAGTATTTT.

J is TRBJ2-1 and V is TRBV3-1; 7 positions agree with TRBD1. Germline V lookup: CDR1 LGHDT, CDR2 YNNKEL (reference sequence). The J segment lost 2 bases and the V segment lost 1 base, leaving 2 bases of the junction unmatched. CDR3 length: 15 amino acids. This chain's CDR3 is CASSQAGTAYNEQFF. The CDR3 bases are TGTGCCAGCAGCCAAGCCGGGACAGCCTACAATGAGCAGTTCTTC.

This chain connects TRBV2 to TRBJ2-1; a possible D gene is TRBD1 (6 bases). CDR1 SNHLY and CDR2 FYNNEI come from the germline V gene. The ends were cut back, 5 bases at V and 10 bases at J, with 15 bases in the middle. CDR3 size: 13 residues. CDR3 sequence reads: CASSTTGRGEQFF. CDR3 bases: TGTGCCAGCAGTACCACAGGGCGAGGGGAGCAGTTCTTC.

V and J are TRBV5-1 and TRBJ2-5; TRBD1 aligns across 9 bases. The CDR3 runs 15 residues. The germline gives CDR1 SGHRS, CDR2 YFSETQ. With V trimmed by 3 bases and J by 1 base, 4 bases remained unmatched. The CDR3 region has the DNA TGCGCCAGCAGCTCGGGGACAGGGTTCCAAGAGACCCAGTACTTC. This translates into CASSSGTGFQETQYF.

The chain carries TRBV3-1 and TRBJ2-5; D may be TRBD1 (7 bases). This CDR3 region has 15 residues. With 2 bases removed from V and 2 bases from J, the gap between germline ends came to 12 bases. Germline assignment: CDR1 LGHDT and CDR2 YNNKEL (reference sequence). The CDR3 DNA reads as TGTGCCAGCAGCCAAACCGGGGGACAGCAAGAGACCCAGTACTTC. Translated: CASSQTGGQQETQYF.

The genes are TRBV29-1 and TRBJ2-3; D remains unclear. Trimming removed 2 bases from V and 2 bases from J, with 8 bases in between. Germline V gives CDR1 SQVTM, CDR2 ANQGSEA. The CDR3 consists of 13 residues. CDR3 sequence reads: CSVENSYTDTQYF. CDR3 bases: TGCAGCGTTGAAAACAGTTACACAGATACGCAGTATTTT.

The chain has TRBV12-3 or TRBV12-4 and TRBJ2-1; 8 bases align to TRBD2. This CDR3 comprises 16 residues. Trimming removed 7 bases from V and 2 bases from J; junction bases left unmatched: 10. The CDR3 DNA reads TGTGCCAGCACTTCACATAGCGGGAATGCCTACAATGAGCAGTTCTTC. Residues: CASTSHSGNAYNEQFF.